This T cell receptor beta chain was captured by sequencing in a study of T-cell memory formation after mild COVID-19. Findings and limits, study-wide: Detection of some responders pre-infection suggested pre-existing cross-reactive memory T cells participated.

Using constant-segment primers, 5'RACE produced TCR alpha and TCR beta cDNA libraries carrying sample barcodes and UMIs. From the 5' RACE reads, TCRdb called clonotypes with MiXCR, one entry per CDR3 protein. Seen here are around 200,000 distinct CDR3 sequences, 18% observed once, and the top ten hold roughly 3.7%. The sample holds a few counts of this clonotype. Its target is unknown. The ends were cut back, 10 bases at V and 0 bases at J, with 15 bases in the middle. CDR3 size: 15 residues. CDR1 SGHTA and CDR2 FQGNSA come from the germline V gene. Sequencing used PBMCs or a T cell subset sorted from them (not recorded which). This rearrangement joins TRBV7-2 to TRBJ2-2; weak D call: TRBD2 (5 bases). The TCR originated in a man aged 18 to 35 who had mild COVID-19 (a few samples of this study predate the infection). Cell type and time point are not known. The CDR3, as DNA: TGTGCCACCAAACCCCGGGGTGCGAACACCGGGGAGCTGTTTTTT. Translated, it gives CATKPRGANTGELFF.